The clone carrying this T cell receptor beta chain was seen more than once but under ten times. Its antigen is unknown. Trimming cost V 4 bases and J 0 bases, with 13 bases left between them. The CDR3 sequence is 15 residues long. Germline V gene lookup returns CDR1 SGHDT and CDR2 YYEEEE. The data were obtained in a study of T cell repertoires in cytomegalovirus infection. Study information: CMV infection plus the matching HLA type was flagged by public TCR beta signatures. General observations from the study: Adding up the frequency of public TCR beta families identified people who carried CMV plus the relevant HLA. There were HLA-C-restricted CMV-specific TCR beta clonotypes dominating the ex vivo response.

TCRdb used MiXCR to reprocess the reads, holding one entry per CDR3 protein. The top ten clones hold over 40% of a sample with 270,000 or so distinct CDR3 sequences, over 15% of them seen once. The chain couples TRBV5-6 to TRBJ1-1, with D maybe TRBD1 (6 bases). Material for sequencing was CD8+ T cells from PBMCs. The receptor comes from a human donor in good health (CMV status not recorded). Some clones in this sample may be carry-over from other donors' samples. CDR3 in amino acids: CASSLPTGLNTEAFF. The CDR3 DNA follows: TGTGCCAGCAGCCTACCCACAGGGTTGAACACTGAAGCTTTCTTT.